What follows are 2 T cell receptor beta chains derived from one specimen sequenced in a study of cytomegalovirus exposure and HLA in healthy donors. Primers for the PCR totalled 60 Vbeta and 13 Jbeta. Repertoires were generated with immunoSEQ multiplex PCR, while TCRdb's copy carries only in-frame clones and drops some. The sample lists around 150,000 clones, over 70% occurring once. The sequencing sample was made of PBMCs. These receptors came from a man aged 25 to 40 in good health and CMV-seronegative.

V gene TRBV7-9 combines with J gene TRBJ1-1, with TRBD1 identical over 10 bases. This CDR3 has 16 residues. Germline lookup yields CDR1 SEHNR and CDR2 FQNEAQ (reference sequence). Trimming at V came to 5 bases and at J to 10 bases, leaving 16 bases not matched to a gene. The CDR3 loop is CASSETGDRGLDVAFF. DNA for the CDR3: TGTGCCAGCAGCGAAACAGGGGACAGGGGTTTAGACGTAGCTTTCTTT.

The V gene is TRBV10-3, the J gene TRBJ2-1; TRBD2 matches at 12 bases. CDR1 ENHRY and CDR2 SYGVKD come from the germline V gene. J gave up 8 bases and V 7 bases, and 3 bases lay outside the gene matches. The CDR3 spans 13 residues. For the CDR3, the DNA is TGTGCCATCAAACTAGCGGGAGGAGATGAGCAGTTCTTC. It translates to CAIKLAGGDEQFF.